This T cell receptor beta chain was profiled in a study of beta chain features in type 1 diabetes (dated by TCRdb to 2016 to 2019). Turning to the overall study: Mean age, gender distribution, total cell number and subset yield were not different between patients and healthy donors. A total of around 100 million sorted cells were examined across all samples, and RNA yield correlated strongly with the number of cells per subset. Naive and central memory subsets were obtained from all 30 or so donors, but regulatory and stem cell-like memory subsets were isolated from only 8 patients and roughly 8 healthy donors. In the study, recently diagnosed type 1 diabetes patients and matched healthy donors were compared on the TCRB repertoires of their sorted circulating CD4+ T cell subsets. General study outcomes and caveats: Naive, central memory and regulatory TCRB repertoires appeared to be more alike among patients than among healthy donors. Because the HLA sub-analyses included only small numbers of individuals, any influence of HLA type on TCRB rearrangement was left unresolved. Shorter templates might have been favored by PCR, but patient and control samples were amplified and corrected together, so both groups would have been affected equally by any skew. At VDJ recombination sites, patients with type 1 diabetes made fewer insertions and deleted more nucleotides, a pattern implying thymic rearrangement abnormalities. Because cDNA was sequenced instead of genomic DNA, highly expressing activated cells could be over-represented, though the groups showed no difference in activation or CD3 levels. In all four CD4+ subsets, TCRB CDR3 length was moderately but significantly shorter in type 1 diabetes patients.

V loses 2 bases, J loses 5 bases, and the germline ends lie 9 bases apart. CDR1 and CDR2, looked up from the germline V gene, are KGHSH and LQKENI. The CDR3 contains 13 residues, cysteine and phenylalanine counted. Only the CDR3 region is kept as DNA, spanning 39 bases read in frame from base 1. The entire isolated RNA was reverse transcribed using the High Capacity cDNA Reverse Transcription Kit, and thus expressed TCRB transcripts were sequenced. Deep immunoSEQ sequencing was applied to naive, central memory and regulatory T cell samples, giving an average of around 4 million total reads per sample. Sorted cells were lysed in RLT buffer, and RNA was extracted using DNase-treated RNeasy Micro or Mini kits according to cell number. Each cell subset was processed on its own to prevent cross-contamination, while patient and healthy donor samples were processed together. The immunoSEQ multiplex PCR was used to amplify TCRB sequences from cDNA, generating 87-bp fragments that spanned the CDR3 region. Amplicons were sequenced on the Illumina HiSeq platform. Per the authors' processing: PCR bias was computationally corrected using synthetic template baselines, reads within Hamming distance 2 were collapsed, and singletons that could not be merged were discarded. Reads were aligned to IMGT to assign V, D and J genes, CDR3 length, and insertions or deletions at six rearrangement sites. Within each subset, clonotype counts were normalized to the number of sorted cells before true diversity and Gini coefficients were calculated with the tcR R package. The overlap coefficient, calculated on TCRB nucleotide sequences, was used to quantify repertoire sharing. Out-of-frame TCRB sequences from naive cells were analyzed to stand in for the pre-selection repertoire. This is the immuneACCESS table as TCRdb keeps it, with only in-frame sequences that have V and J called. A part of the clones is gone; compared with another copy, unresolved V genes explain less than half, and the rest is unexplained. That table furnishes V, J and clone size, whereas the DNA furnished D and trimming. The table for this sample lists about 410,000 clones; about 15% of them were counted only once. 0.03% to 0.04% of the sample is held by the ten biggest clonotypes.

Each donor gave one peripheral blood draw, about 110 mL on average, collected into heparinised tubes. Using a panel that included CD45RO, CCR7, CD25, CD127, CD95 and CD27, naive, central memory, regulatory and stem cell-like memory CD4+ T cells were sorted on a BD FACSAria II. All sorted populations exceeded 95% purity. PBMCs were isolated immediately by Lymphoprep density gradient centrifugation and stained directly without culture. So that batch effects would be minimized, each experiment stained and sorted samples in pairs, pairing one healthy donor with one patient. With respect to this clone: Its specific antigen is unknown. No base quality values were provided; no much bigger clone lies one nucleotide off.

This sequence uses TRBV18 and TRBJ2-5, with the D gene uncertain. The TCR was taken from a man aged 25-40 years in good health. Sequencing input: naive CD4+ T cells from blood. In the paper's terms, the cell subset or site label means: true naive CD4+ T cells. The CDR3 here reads CASSPAVAETQYF. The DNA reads TGTGCCAGCTCACCAGCGGTCGCCGAGACCCAGTACTTC.